This TCR beta chain was identified during a study of T cell responses to AZD1222 COVID-19 vaccine. Sequencing used immunoSEQ multiplex PCR; TCRdb keeps in-frame clones, though not all of them. The profile shows around 100,000 clones, about 83% of them singletons. CDR1 is SGDLS, CDR2 YYNGEE, per germline. Trimming stripped 0 bases from V and 2 bases from J, with 12 bases between. CDR3 length equals 16 residues. The input for sequencing was peripheral blood, taken on day 0 of AZD1222 vaccination. The chain recombines TRBV9 with TRBJ1-3, with a weak D call TRBD1 (5 bases). The receptor was isolated from an adult in good health. In DNA form, the CDR3 reads TGTGCCAGCAGCGTAGCCCAGGGAACCACTGGAAACACCATATATTTT. It encodes CASSVAQGTTGNTIYF. The complete variable domain, with remaining parts taken from reference TRBV9 and TRBJ1-3, reads DSGVTQTPKHLITATGQRVTLRCSPRSGDLSVYWYQQSLDQGLQFLIQYYNGEERAKGNILERFSAQQFPDLHSELNLSSLELGDSALYFCASSVAQGTTGNTIYFGEGSWLTVV.